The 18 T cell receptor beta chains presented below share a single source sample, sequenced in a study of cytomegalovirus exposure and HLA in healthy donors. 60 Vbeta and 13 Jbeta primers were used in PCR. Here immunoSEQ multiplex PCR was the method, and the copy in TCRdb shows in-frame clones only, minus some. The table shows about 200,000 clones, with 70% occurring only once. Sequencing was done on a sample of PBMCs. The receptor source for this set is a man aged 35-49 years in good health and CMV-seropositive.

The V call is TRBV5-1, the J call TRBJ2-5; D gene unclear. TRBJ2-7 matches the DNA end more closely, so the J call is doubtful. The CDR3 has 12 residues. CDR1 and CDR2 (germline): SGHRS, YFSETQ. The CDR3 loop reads CASSYGSYEQYF. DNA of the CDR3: TGCGCCAGCAGCTACGGGTCTTACGAGCAGTACTTC.

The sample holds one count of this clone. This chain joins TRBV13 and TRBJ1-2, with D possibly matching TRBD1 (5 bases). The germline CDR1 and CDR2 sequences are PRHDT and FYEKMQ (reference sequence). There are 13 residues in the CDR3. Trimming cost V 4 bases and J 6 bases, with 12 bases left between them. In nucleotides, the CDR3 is TGTGCCAGCAGCTCCGGGACTTTTAATGGCTACACCTTC. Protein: CASSSGTFNGYTF.

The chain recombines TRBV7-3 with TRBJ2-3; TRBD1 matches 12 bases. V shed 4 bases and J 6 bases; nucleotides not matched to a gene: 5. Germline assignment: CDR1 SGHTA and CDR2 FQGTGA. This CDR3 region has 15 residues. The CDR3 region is CASSSGQGASDTQYF. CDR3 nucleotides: TGTGCCAGCAGCTCGGGACAGGGGGCTTCCGATACGCAGTATTTT.

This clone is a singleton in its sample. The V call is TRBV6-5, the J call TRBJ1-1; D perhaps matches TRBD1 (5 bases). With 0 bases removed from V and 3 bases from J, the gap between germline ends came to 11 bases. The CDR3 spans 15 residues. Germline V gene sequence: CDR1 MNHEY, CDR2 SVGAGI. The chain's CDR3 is CASSYSGVGDTEAFF. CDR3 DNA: TGTGCCAGCAGTTACTCAGGGGTCGGAGACACTGAAGCTTTCTTT.

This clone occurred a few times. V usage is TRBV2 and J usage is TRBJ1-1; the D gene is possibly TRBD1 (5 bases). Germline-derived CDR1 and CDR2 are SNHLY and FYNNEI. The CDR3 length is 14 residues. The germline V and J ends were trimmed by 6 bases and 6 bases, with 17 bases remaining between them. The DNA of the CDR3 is TGTGCCAGCAGCGCAAATCGGGGACTGGCTGAAGCTTTCTTT. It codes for CASSANRGLAEAFF.

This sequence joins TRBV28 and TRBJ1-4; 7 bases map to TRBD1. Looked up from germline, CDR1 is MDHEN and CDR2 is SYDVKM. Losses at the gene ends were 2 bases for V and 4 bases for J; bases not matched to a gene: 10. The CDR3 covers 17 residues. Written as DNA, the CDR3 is TGTGCCAGCAGTTTAATCCCTTCAGGGGGTAATAATGAAAAACTGTTTTTT. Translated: CASSLIPSGGNNEKLFF.

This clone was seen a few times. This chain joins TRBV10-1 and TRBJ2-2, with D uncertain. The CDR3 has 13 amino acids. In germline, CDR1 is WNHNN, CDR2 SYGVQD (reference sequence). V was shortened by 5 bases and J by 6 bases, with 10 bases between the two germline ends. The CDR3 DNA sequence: TGCGCCAGCAGTCCTAGTGCTGCCGGGGAGCTGTTTTTT. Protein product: CASSPSAAGELFF.

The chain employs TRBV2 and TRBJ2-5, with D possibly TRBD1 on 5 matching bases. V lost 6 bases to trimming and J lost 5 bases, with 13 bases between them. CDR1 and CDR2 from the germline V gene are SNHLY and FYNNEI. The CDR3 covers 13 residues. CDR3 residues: CASRVDSWETQYF. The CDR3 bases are TGTGCCAGCAGAGTCGACAGTTGGGAGACCCAGTACTTC.

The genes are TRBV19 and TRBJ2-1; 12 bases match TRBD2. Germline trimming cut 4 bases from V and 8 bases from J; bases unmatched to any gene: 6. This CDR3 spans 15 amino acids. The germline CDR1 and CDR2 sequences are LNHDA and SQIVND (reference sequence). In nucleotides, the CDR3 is TGTGCCAGTAGTAAAGGACTAGCGGGGTGGGATGAGCAGTTCTTC. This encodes CASSKGLAGWDEQFF.

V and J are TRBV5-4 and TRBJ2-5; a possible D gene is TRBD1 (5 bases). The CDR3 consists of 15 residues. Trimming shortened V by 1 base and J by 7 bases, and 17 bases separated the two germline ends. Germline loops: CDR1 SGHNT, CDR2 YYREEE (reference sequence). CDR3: CASSLQGMVSGTQYF. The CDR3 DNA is TGTGCCAGCAGCTTGCAGGGTATGGTGTCCGGGACCCAGTACTTC.

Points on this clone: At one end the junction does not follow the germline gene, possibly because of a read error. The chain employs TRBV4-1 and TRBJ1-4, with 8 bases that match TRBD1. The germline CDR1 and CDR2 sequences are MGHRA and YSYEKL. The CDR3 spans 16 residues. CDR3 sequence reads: CASSHSQGARFEKPFF. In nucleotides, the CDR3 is TGCGCCAGCAGCCATTCGCAGGGGGCGCGGTTTGAAAAACCGTTTTTT.

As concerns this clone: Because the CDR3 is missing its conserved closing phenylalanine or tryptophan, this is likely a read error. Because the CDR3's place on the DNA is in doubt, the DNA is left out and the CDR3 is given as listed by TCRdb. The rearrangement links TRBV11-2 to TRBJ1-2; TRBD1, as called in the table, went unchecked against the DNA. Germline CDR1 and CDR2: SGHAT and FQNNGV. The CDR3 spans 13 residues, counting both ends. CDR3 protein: CASSPTGATMEAR.

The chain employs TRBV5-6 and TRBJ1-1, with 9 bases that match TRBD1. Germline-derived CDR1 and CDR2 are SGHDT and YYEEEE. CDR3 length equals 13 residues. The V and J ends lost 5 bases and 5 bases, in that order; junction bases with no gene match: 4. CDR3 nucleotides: TGTGCCAGCAGATATGACAGGGGGACTGAAGCTTTCTTT. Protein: CASRYDRGTEAFF.

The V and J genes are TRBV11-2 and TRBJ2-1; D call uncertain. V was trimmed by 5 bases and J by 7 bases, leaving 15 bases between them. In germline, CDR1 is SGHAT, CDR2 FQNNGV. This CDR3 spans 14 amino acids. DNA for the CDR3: TGTGCCAGCAGCCCACTAAGGATGGGTAATGAGCAGTTCTTC. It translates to CASSPLRMGNEQFF. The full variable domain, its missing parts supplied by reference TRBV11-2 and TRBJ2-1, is EAGVAQSPRYKIIEKRQSVAFWCNPISGHATLYWYQQILGQGPKLLIQFQNNGVVDDSQLPKDRFSAERLKGVDSTLKIQPAKLEDSAVYLCASSPLRMGNEQFFGPGTRLTVL.

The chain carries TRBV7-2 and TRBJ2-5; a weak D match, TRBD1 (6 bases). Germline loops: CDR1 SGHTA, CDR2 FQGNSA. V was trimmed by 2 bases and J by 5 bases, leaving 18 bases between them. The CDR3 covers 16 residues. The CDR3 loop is CASSLPRLGAGETQYF. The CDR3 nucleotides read TGTGCCAGCAGCTTACCCCGCCTGGGGGCCGGGGAGACCCAGTACTTC.

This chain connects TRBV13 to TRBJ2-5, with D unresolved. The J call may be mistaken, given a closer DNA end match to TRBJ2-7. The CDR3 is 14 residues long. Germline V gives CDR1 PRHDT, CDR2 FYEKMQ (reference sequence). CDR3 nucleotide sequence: TGTGCCAGCAGCTTAGGTCCGAATACCTACGAGCAGTACTTC. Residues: CASSLGPNTYEQYF.

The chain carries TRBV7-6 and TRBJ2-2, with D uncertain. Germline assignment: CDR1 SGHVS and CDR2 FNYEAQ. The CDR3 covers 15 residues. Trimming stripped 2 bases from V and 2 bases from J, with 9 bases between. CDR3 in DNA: TGTGCCAGCAGCTTAAGTAGCAGCAACACCGGGGAGCTGTTTTTT. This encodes CASSLSSSNTGELFF.

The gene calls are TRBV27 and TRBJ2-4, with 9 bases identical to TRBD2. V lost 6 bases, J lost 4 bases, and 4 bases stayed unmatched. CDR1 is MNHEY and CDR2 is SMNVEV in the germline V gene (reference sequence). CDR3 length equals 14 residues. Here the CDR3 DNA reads TGTGCCAGCAGGAGCGGGGGGACTAAAAACATTCAGTACTTC. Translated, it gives CASRSGGTKNIQYF.